These 32 T cell receptor beta chains were sequenced from one sample in a study of blood T cell repertoires in COVID-19. Produced via immunoSEQ multiplex PCR; TCRdb's table is partial and in-frame only. The table lists under 150,000 clones, roughly 86% of them singletons. Sequencing was carried out using peripheral blood. The source is a man aged 45-65 years with active or convalescent COVID-19.

The chain links TRBV4-2 to TRBJ1-4; 8 nucleotides line up with TRBD1. The junction had 3 bases not matched to a gene; V was cut back by 1 base and J by 5 bases. Germline CDR1 LGHNA, CDR2 YNFKEQ. The CDR3 extends over 15 amino acids. CDR3 sequence: CASSQGQGINEKLFF. The CDR3 nucleotides are TGTGCCAGCAGCCAAGGACAGGGGATAAATGAAAAACTGTTTTTT.

V usage is TRBV10-3 and J usage is TRBJ1-1, with 8 bases lining up with TRBD1. The CDR3 covers 14 residues. The germline CDR1 and CDR2 sequences are ENHRY and SYGVKD. Losses at the gene ends were 10 bases for V and 1 base for J; bases not matched to a gene: 8. This CDR3 reads CATTAQGGNTEAFF. DNA for the CDR3: TGTGCCACGACCGCACAGGGGGGGAACACTGAAGCTTTCTTT.

This clone was observed a single time. The gene calls are TRBV18 and TRBJ2-1, with D tentatively TRBD1 (6 bases). With 3 bases removed from V and 1 base from J, the gap between germline ends came to 16 bases. The CDR3 covers 17 residues. Per the germline V gene, CDR1 is KGHSH and CDR2 is LQKENI. The CDR3 sequence is CASSPLGQYGSYNEQFF. For the CDR3, the DNA is TGTGCCAGCTCACCCTTAGGACAGTATGGTTCCTACAATGAGCAGTTCTTC. Combining the CDR3 with reference TRBV18 and TRBJ2-1 gives the whole variable domain NAGVMQNPRHLVRRRGQEARLRCSPMKGHSHVYWYRQLPEEGLKFMVYLQKENIIDESGMPKERFSAEFPKEGPSILRIQQVVRGDSAAYFCASSPLGQYGSYNEQFFGPGTRLTVL.

The chain has TRBV27 and TRBJ1-6; no firm D call. CDR1 is MNHEY, CDR2 SMNVEV, per germline (reference sequence). V lost 5 bases, J lost 14 bases, and 13 bases lay in between. This CDR3 comprises 12 residues. In DNA form, the CDR3 reads TGTGCCAGCAGTCCGGGTACCTCCACCCTCCACTTT. Protein sequence: CASSPGTSTLHF.

This chain connects TRBV7-8 to TRBJ2-5; tentative D call: TRBD2 (6 bases). The CDR3 has 15 residues. Germline CDR1 SGHVS, CDR2 FQNEAQ. Trimming left V 1 base short and J 5 bases short, with 14 bases between. Written as DNA, the CDR3 is TGTGCCAGCAGCTTAGGGATTGGGGCGGGGGAGACCCAGTACTTC. Its translation is CASSLGIGAGETQYF. Filled out from reference TRBV7-8 and TRBJ2-5, the complete variable domain reads GAGVSQSPRYKVAKRGQDVALRCDPISGHVSLFWYQQALGQGPEFLTYFQNEAQLDKSGLPSDRFFAERPEGSVSTLKIQRTQQEDSAVYLCASSLGIGAGETQYFGPGTRLLVL.

The chain combines TRBV30 with TRBJ1-3; D gene ambiguous. Germline CDR1 and CDR2: GTSNPN and SVGIG (reference sequence). The V and J ends lost 5 bases and 0 bases respectively, with 14 bases between them. CDR3 size: 15 residues. CDR3 DNA sequence: TGTGCCTGGTCCCCTCCGGGTTCCTCTGGAAACACCATATATTTT. It encodes CAWSPPGSSGNTIYF.

This clone was detected many times. The chain combines TRBV4-1 with TRBJ2-1; D ambiguous. CDR3 length equals 18 residues. Germline V gene data show CDR1 as MGHRA and CDR2 as YSYEKL. Trimming took off 1 base at V and 2 bases at J, with 18 bases between the two ends. CDR3 region: CASSQGFSRVSTYNEQFF. In nucleotides, the CDR3 is TGCGCCAGCAGCCAAGGGTTTAGCCGGGTATCCACCTACAATGAGCAGTTCTTC.

V is TRBV18 and J is TRBJ2-1; D perhaps matches TRBD1 (6 bases). CDR1 KGHSH and CDR2 LQKENI come from the germline V gene. Trimming removed 1 base from V and 2 bases from J, with 6 bases in between. The CDR3 extends over 14 amino acids. This CDR3 is CASSPQGAYNEQFF. The CDR3 DNA reads TGTGCCAGCTCACCACAGGGGGCCTACAATGAGCAGTTCTTC.

The CDR3 spells CASSPNLSPTGYNEQFF. The CDR3 DNA is TGTGCCAGCAGCCCTAACTTATCCCCTACGGGCTACAATGAGCAGTTCTTC. This chain links TRBV7-3 with TRBJ2-1, with unresolved D. CDR3 length equals 17 residues. Germline loops: CDR1 SGHTA, CDR2 FQGTGA. The germline V and J ends were trimmed by 5 bases and 3 bases, with 20 bases remaining between them. The full variable domain, rest sourced from reference TRBV7-3 and TRBJ2-1, is GAGVSQTPSNKVTEKGKYVELRCDPISGHTALYWYRQSLGQGPEFLIYFQGTGAADDSGLPNDRFFAVRPEGSVSTLKIQRTERGDSAVYLCASSPNLSPTGYNEQFFGPGTRLTVL.

This sequence joins TRBV2 and TRBJ1-2; D possibly corresponds to TRBD1 (5 bases). The CDR3 runs to 12 residues. CDR1 and CDR2 (germline): SNHLY, FYNNEI. Between the trimmed V and J ends, which lost 6 bases and 4 bases, there was a span of 9 bases. For the CDR3, the DNA is TGTGCCAGCAGCCCCACAGGCTATGGCTACACCTTC. Protein product: CASSPTGYGYTF.

The chain is built from TRBV5-1 and TRBJ2-3, with 7 nucleotides matching TRBD2. Germline V gives CDR1 SGHRS, CDR2 YFSETQ. The CDR3 is 16 amino acids. Trimming took 1 base from V and 3 from J; bases not matched to a gene: 8. The CDR3 region is CASSLRTSLVTDTQYF. The DNA of the CDR3 is TGCGCCAGCAGCTTGCGGACTAGTCTTGTGACAGATACGCAGTATTTT.

The V and J genes are TRBV7-2 and TRBJ2-7; D might be TRBD2 (7 bases). CDR3 length: 13 residues. From germline, CDR1 is SGHTA and CDR2 FQGNSA. The V end lost 6 bases, the J end lost 4 bases, and 13 bases lay between the germline ends. The CDR3 bases are TGTGCCAGCAGGGAGGGGGGGCGTTACGAGCAGTACTTC. It encodes CASREGGRYEQYF.

V and J are TRBV28 and TRBJ1-5, with no clear D. This CDR3 spans 15 amino acids. The V end lost 3 bases, the J end lost 1 base, and 10 bases lay between the germline ends. Germline CDR1 is MDHEN and CDR2 is SYDVKM. The CDR3 nucleotides read TGTGCCAGCAGTTTCGCAGGTTCGAGCAATCAGCCCCAGCATTTT. Translating it yields CASSFAGSSNQPQHF.

The genes are TRBV6-6 and TRBJ2-2; 9 bases align to TRBD1. The CDR3 runs 16 residues. The trim removed 6 bases at V and 6 bases at J, leaving 11 bases unmatched. The germline V gene has CDR1 MNHNY and CDR2 SVGAGI (reference sequence). CDR3 sequence reads: CASSPPGQGKPGELFF. The DNA for the CDR3 is TGTGCCAGCAGCCCGCCGGGACAGGGTAAACCCGGGGAGCTGTTTTTT.

The genes are TRBV2 and TRBJ1-3, with D tentatively TRBD1 (5 bases). V was cut by 6 bases and J by 6 bases, with 12 bases left in between. The length of the CDR3 is 13 residues. Germline CDR1 SNHLY, CDR2 FYNNEI. The CDR3 sequence: CASRRQGPNTIYF. Here the CDR3 DNA reads TGTGCCAGCAGGCGGCAGGGTCCAAACACCATATATTTT.

The CDR3 spells CASSQGVGSSGPAGEQFF. The CDR3 DNA reads TGCGCCAGCAGCCAAGGGGTTGGCTCTAGCGGGCCGGCGGGTGAGCAGTTCTTC. The rearrangement links TRBV4-1 to TRBJ2-1, with TRBD2 matching over 8 bases. CDR3 length equals 18 residues. Looked up from germline, CDR1 is MGHRA and CDR2 is YSYEKL. Trimming removed 1 base from V and 9 bases from J; junction bases left unmatched: 17.

This clone occurred once. The chain has TRBV12-3 or TRBV12-4 and TRBJ2-2, with D possibly matching TRBD1 (6 bases). The germline V and J ends were trimmed by 8 bases and 11 bases, with 15 bases remaining between them. The CDR3 extends over 12 amino acids. CDR3 nucleotides: TGTGCCAGCGGAAAGGGACAAGGCGAGCTGTTTTTT. It yields the protein CASGKGQGELFF.

V and J are TRBV14 and TRBJ2-5; TRBD1 matches at 7 bases. This CDR3 is 14 amino acids long. CDR1 is SGHDN and CDR2 is FVKESK in the germline V gene. After removal of 2 bases from V and 5 bases from J, the junction contained 5 bases not matched to a gene. The CDR3, as DNA: TGTGCCAGCAGCCAACCGAGGGGGCTCGAGACCCAGTACTTC. It is translated as CASSQPRGLETQYF.

The chain is built from TRBV27 and TRBJ2-1; perhaps TRBD2 as D (6 bases). Germline V gene sequence: CDR1 MNHEY, CDR2 SMNVEV (reference sequence). Trimming took 4 bases from V and 0 from J, leaving 13 bases between them. This CDR3 has 16 amino acids. CDR3 region: CASSSQAGFSYNEQFF. CDR3 bases: TGTGCCAGCAGTTCCCAAGCGGGTTTCTCCTACAATGAGCAGTTCTTC.

The V call is TRBV20-1, the J call TRBJ2-1; TRBD1 aligns across 8 bases. This CDR3 contains 16 residues. The V and J ends lost 3 bases and 3 bases, in that order; junction bases with no gene match: 10. Germline V gene lookup returns CDR1 DFQATT and CDR2 SNEGSKA (reference sequence). The CDR3 DNA reads TGCAGTGCTAGTGCCAGACAGGGGAGTCTCTACAATGAGCAGTTCTTC. It is translated as CSASARQGSLYNEQFF.

The chain recombines TRBV5-1 with TRBJ2-2, with 12 bases matching TRBD1. The CDR3 runs 18 residues. The V segment lost 4 bases and the J segment 2 bases; nucleotides outside the gene matches: 9. Germline V gene sequence: CDR1 SGHRS, CDR2 YFSETQ. CDR3 in amino acids: CASSPNPGTGGNTGELFF. The DNA for the CDR3 is TGCGCCAGCAGCCCTAACCCCGGGACAGGGGGCAACACCGGGGAGCTGTTTTTT.

The chain employs TRBV11-2 and TRBJ2-3; no reliable D call. Trimming stripped 5 bases from V and 0 bases from J, with 9 bases between. Per germline, CDR1 SGHAT and CDR2 FQNNGV. CDR3 length: 14 residues. The CDR3 region is CASSPSYSTDTQYF. The CDR3 bases are TGTGCCAGCAGCCCTTCTTATAGCACAGATACGCAGTATTTT.

The rearrangement joins TRBV3-1 (or the pseudogene TRBV3-2) to TRBJ2-6, with TRBD1 as a possible D gene (5 bases). The CDR3 is made up of 19 amino acids. Per the germline V gene, CDR1 is LGHDT and CDR2 is YNNKEL (reference sequence). The germline V and J ends were trimmed by 0 bases and 0 bases, with 15 bases remaining between them. The CDR3 DNA is TGTGCCAGCAGCCAAGAGTCTGCAGGGCTACTCTCTGGGGCCAACGTCCTGACTTTC. Translated: CASSQESAGLLSGANVLTF.

The chain recombines TRBV18 with TRBJ1-5, with 8 bases lining up with TRBD1. The CDR3 has 15 amino acids. CDR1 and CDR2 from the germline V gene are KGHSH and LQKENI. The junction had 7 bases not matched to a gene; V was cut back by 2 bases and J by 7 bases. The CDR3: CASSPDGQGWQPQHF. The CDR3, as DNA: TGTGCCAGCTCACCAGATGGACAGGGATGGCAGCCCCAGCATTTT.

The CDR3 loop reads CASSVGLAVTDTQYF. For the CDR3, the DNA is TGTGCCAGCAGCGTAGGACTAGCCGTCACAGATACGCAGTATTTT. The chain employs TRBV9 and TRBJ2-3, with 7 bases aligning to TRBD2. The CDR3 spans 15 residues. The ends lost 0 bases at V and 2 bases at J; junction bases unmatched: 3. CDR1 and CDR2 (germline): SGDLS, YYNGEE.

This sequence joins TRBV29-1 and TRBJ2-2, with 9 bases fitting TRBD1. The CDR3 covers 14 residues. With V trimmed by 4 bases and J by 2 bases, 2 bases remained unmatched. CDR1 is SQVTM, CDR2 ANQGSEA, per germline. The CDR3 nucleotides read TGCAGCGTTGGGGGACAGGGAAACACCGGGGAGCTGTTTTTT. This gives the protein CSVGGQGNTGELFF.

The genes are TRBV6-2 or TRBV6-3 and TRBJ2-7, with a weak D call TRBD2 (6 bases). Trimming stripped 0 bases from V and 0 bases from J, with 12 bases between. The CDR3 contains 16 residues. CDR1 and CDR2 from the germline V gene are MNHEY and SVGEGT. CDR3 sequence reads: CASSYSERANSYEQYF. DNA of the CDR3: TGTGCCAGCAGTTACTCCGAGCGGGCCAACTCCTACGAGCAGTACTTC.

This clone showed up just a few times. The chain is built from TRBV29-1 and TRBJ2-7; tentative D call: TRBD2 (5 bases). V lost 4 bases, J lost 3 bases, and 13 bases lay in between. CDR3 length equals 13 residues. The germline CDR1 and CDR2 sequences are SQVTM and ANQGSEA. Here the CDR3 reads CSVVERSHYEQYF. CDR3 in DNA: TGCAGCGTTGTCGAGCGGTCCCACTACGAGCAGTACTTC.

The chain couples TRBV10-3 to TRBJ2-5, with TRBD2 matching 14 bases. The CDR3 runs to 17 residues. Trimming took 6 bases from V and 3 from J; bases not matched to a gene: 9. Germline V gives CDR1 ENHRY, CDR2 SYGVKD. The CDR3 coding sequence is TGTGCCATCAGCCCCGGGACTAGCGGGAGTGGGGAAGAGACCCAGTACTTC. Its protein product is CAISPGTSGSGEETQYF.

The chain joins TRBV19 to TRBJ2-1; the D gene is possibly TRBD2 (6 bases). Trimming pared 7 bases from V and 9 bases from J, leaving 25 bases between. CDR1 LNHDA and CDR2 SQIVND come from the germline V gene (reference sequence). This CDR3 is built from 16 residues. CDR3 sequence: CASTPSGAGRRGEQFF. The CDR3 nucleotides read TGTGCCAGTACCCCCTCCGGGGCGGGACGGAGGGGTGAGCAGTTCTTC.

The DNA of the CDR3 is TGTGCCAGCAGTTCCCCAGGGAAAAGGCGATGGTACGAGCAGTACTTC. Its translation: CASSSPGKRRWYEQYF. The V gene is TRBV28, the J gene TRBJ2-7, with D tentatively TRBD1 (5 bases). The CDR3 covers 16 residues. Per germline, CDR1 MDHEN and CDR2 SYDVKM. Trimming stripped 4 bases from V and 4 bases from J, with 20 bases between.

The rearrangement links TRBV19 to TRBJ1-2; 10 nucleotides agree with TRBD1. V lost 5 bases and J lost 5; bases outside the gene matches: 8. Germline loops: CDR1 LNHDA, CDR2 SQIVND (reference sequence). The CDR3 has 15 amino acids. As DNA, the CDR3 is TGTGCCAGTAGTCCCGGACAGGGGGGATTATATGGCTACACCTTC. This gives the protein CASSPGQGGLYGYTF.